One and the same sample provided the 9 T cell receptor beta chains below, sequenced in a study of T-cell reconstitution after alpha-beta-depleted transplantation in children. Preparation of the TCRbeta library involved a method that used unique molecular identifiers. Each CDR3 protein gets one entry after TCRdb re-called the PCR reads with MiXCR. Of some 840,000 distinct CDR3 sequences listed, approximately 15% were seen once; the top ten hold around 4.5%. The sequencing here drew on PBMCs, mostly from graft donor cells, taken 360 days after TCRalphabeta/CD19-depleted stem cell transplant. These receptor sequences come from a male patient under 18 who had a stem cell transplant for acute lymphoblastic leukemia, so the T cells may come from the graft donor.

The chain uses TRBV12-3 or TRBV12-4 and TRBJ2-7; D not certain. The CDR3 consists of 12 residues. Trimming removed 3 bases at V and 7 bases at J, with 10 bases between. CDR3 bases: TGTGCCAGCAGTTTCGGTTTGTCAGAGCAGTACTTC. Translating gives CASSFGLSEQYF.

In its sample, this clonotype was seen a few times. This chain uses TRBV7-9 with TRBJ2-7; 7 bases fit TRBD1. The V segment lost 2 bases and the J segment 3 bases; nucleotides outside the gene matches: 7. The CDR3 contains 15 residues. Per germline, CDR1 SEHNR and CDR2 FQNEAQ (reference sequence). CDR3 region: CASSLMRGPFYEQYF. In DNA form, the CDR3 reads TGTGCCAGCAGCTTAATGAGGGGGCCTTTCTACGAGCAGTACTTC.

J is TRBJ2-5 and V is TRBV19, with a tentative D call TRBD1 (6 bases). There are 15 residues in the CDR3. Germline lookup yields CDR1 LNHDA and CDR2 SQIVND (reference sequence). V shed 5 bases and J shed 5 bases, with 18 bases lying between them. CDR3 sequence: CASSDSYRVGETQYF. The CDR3 nucleotides read TGTGCCAGTAGTGACTCCTACAGGGTTGGTGAGACCCAGTACTTC.

The V call is TRBV5-6, the J call TRBJ2-2; D remains ambiguous. The CDR3 has 13 amino acids. Germline values: CDR1 SGHDT, CDR2 YYEEEE. V gave up 7 bases and J gave up 6 bases, with 13 bases separating them. The CDR3 DNA reads TGTGCCAGCTCGACGACCTGGGCCGGGGAGCTGTTTTTT. It is translated as CASSTTWAGELFF.

This clonotype has at least ten counts. The chain links TRBV20-1 to TRBJ2-3; 10 nucleotides line up with TRBD2. The CDR3 has 17 amino acids. Trimming at V came to 6 bases and at J to 1 base, leaving 13 bases not matched to a gene. CDR1 is DFQATT and CDR2 is SNEGSKA in the germline V gene (reference sequence). CDR3 protein: CSAPRSGRGPGTDTQYF. CDR3 DNA: TGCAGTGCGCCCAGAAGCGGGAGGGGACCTGGCACAGATACGCAGTATTTT.

This chain links TRBV20-1 with TRBJ2-1; TRBD2 matches 11 bases. The CDR3 loop spans 16 amino acids. Looked up from germline, CDR1 is DFQATT and CDR2 is SNEGSKA (reference sequence). V lost 6 bases to trimming and J lost 0 bases; unmatched junction nucleotides: 7. CDR3 DNA sequence: TGCAGTGCCCGACTAGCGGGGTTACTCTCCTACAATGAGCAGTTCTTC. Its translation is CSARLAGLLSYNEQFF.

The chain employs TRBV6-2 or TRBV6-3 and TRBJ1-1; maybe TRBD1 (5 bases). With 6 bases removed from V and 0 bases from J, the gap between germline ends came to 14 bases. The CDR3 covers 15 residues. CDR1 and CDR2 from the germline V gene are MNHEY and SVGEGT. This chain's CDR3 is CASRYGGQVNTEAFF. As DNA, the CDR3 is TGTGCCAGCAGATACGGTGGACAAGTGAACACTGAAGCTTTCTTT.

The rearrangement joins TRBV4-1 to TRBJ2-4; TRBD2 agrees at 14 bases. Unmatched junction bases numbered 6, after V lost 4 bases and J lost 1 base. CDR3 length equals 18 residues. Per the germline V gene, CDR1 is MGHRA and CDR2 is YSYEKL. This chain's CDR3 is CASSLGLAGGVAKNIQYF. In DNA, the CDR3 is TGCGCCAGCAGCCTCGGACTAGCGGGAGGAGTGGCCAAAAACATTCAGTACTTC.

This clonotype has a handful of counts. V gene TRBV4-2 combines with J gene TRBJ1-2, with TRBD1 identical over 7 bases. Germline V gene sequence: CDR1 LGHNA, CDR2 YNFKEQ. V lost 3 bases to trimming and J lost 6 bases; unmatched junction nucleotides: 10. This CDR3 has 15 residues. Here the CDR3 DNA reads TGTGCCAGCAGCCAGGCCCTGGGACAGAGCAATGGCTACACCTTC. As protein: CASSQALGQSNGYTF.